One and the same sample provided the 32 T cell receptor beta chains below, sequenced in a study of blood T cell repertoires in COVID-19. Measured with immunoSEQ multiplex PCR; TCRdb has only the in-frame clones, and not every one. The sample has 300,000 to 350,000 clones, just over 85% seen once. Sequencing was carried out using PBMCs or T cells enriched from blood (not recorded which). These receptors came from a woman in her 40s with acute COVID-19.

The chain couples TRBV5-1 to TRBJ2-5; a weak D match, TRBD1 (5 bases). Germline-derived CDR1 and CDR2 are SGHRS and YFSETQ. The V end was cut by 7 bases, the J end by 3 bases, with 16 bases between. This CDR3 has 14 residues. The CDR3 loop is CASDDRFDKETQYF. The CDR3 bases are TGCGCCAGCGATGACAGATTCGATAAAGAGACCCAGTACTTC.

The rearrangement links TRBV19 to TRBJ1-2, with D tentatively TRBD1 (5 bases). Looked up from germline, CDR1 is LNHDA and CDR2 is SQIVND (reference sequence). Between the trimmed V and J ends, which lost 10 bases and 4 bases, there was a span of 19 bases. The CDR3 loop spans 14 amino acids. The CDR3 here is CATSEVVTAYGYTF. DNA for the CDR3: TGTGCCACCTCCGAGGTTGTGACAGCCTATGGCTACACCTTC. The entire variable domain, with the rest obtained from reference TRBV19 and TRBJ1-2, is as follows: DGGITQSPKYLFRKEGQNVTLSCEQNLNHDAMYWYRQDPGQGLRLIYYSQIVNDFQKGDIAEGYSVSREKKESFPLTVTSAQKNPTAFYLCATSEVVTAYGYTFGSGTRLTVV.

This rearrangement joins TRBV7-8 to TRBJ1-2; weak D call: TRBD1 (5 bases). Germline lookup yields CDR1 SGHVS and CDR2 FQNEAQ. V shed 4 bases and J shed 1 base, with 7 bases lying between them. The CDR3 runs to 13 residues. In DNA form, the CDR3 reads TGTGCCAGCAGCTCTGACAGTAACTATGGCTACACCTTC. Translating gives CASSSDSNYGYTF. Looking up the rest from reference TRBV7-8 and TRBJ1-2 gives the full variable domain: GAGVSQSPRYKVAKRGQDVALRCDPISGHVSLFWYQQALGQGPEFLTYFQNEAQLDKSGLPSDRFFAERPEGSVSTLKIQRTQQEDSAVYLCASSSDSNYGYTFGSGTRLTVV.

To note about this clone: The same CDR3 is also encoded by other DNA sequences in this sample. This sequence joins TRBV5-1 and TRBJ2-1; 11 nucleotides line up with TRBD2. Trimming took 4 bases from V and 5 from J; bases not matched to a gene: 5. The CDR3 spans 15 residues. The germline gives CDR1 SGHRS, CDR2 YFSETQ. CDR3: CASSPGTSGNNEQFF. The CDR3 coding sequence is TGCGCCAGCAGCCCGGGGACTAGCGGAAACAATGAGCAGTTCTTC.

The chain recombines TRBV29-1 with TRBJ1-1; 7 positions match TRBD1. Germline V gene lookup returns CDR1 SQVTM and CDR2 ANQGSEA. This CDR3 spans 14 amino acids. J was trimmed by 0 bases and V by 5 bases; bases with no gene match: 6. The CDR3 DNA sequence: TGCAGCGTTACAACCGGGACAGTGAACACTGAAGCTTTCTTT. Amino acids: CSVTTGTVNTEAFF.

The rearrangement joins TRBV18 to TRBJ1-2; weak D call: TRBD1 (6 bases). Germline CDR1 and CDR2: KGHSH and LQKENI. This CDR3 is 14 amino acids long. Trimming cost V 6 bases and J 3 bases, with 14 bases left between them. This CDR3 reads CASSYRVGDYGYTF. The CDR3 nucleotides are TGTGCCAGCTCGTACAGGGTAGGCGACTATGGCTACACCTTC.

This chain uses TRBV12-3 or TRBV12-4 with TRBJ1-4; possible D gene TRBD1, 6 bases. The CDR3 has 13 amino acids. The germline V and J ends were trimmed by 9 bases and 4 bases, with 12 bases remaining between them. CDR3 nucleotides: TGTGCCAGTAGGACAGATCATAATGAAAAACTGTTTTTT. Translation: CASRTDHNEKLFF.

The chain combines TRBV11-2 with TRBJ1-4; maybe TRBD1 (5 bases). Trimming left V 0 bases short and J 0 bases short, with 14 bases between. This CDR3 contains 18 residues. Germline assignment: CDR1 SGHAT and CDR2 FQNNGV. CDR3 nucleotide sequence: TGTGCCAGCAGCTTAGATCCGGTAGGACACGCAACTAATGAAAAACTGTTTTTT. This codes for CASSLDPVGHATNEKLFF.

The chain is built from TRBV18 and TRBJ1-6, with TRBD1 matching 7 bases. The V segment lost 6 bases and the J segment 14 bases; nucleotides outside the gene matches: 7. This CDR3 has 12 amino acids. Per the germline V gene, CDR1 is KGHSH and CDR2 is LQKENI. CDR3 coding DNA: TGTGCCAGCTCCATGACAGGGCGTACCCTCCACTTT. It encodes CASSMTGRTLHF.

The rearrangement links TRBV6-5 to TRBJ2-5; possibly TRBD1 for D (5 bases). Germline V gene sequence: CDR1 MNHEY, CDR2 SVGAGI. V was trimmed by 4 bases and J by 2 bases, leaving 11 bases between them. The length of the CDR3 is 14 residues. CDR3 in amino acids: CASSSQASQETQYF. The DNA of the CDR3 is TGTGCCAGCAGTTCACAGGCATCTCAAGAGACCCAGTACTTC.

The rearrangement uses TRBV5-6 and TRBJ1-1; D gene unclear. The germline V and J ends were trimmed by 0 bases and 7 bases, with 10 bases remaining between them. Germline CDR1 is SGHDT and CDR2 is YYEEEE. CDR3 size: 13 residues. CDR3 protein: CASSLGGSGEAFF. CDR3 nucleotides: TGTGCCAGCAGCTTGGGAGGGTCGGGTGAAGCTTTCTTT.

The rearrangement links TRBV6-5 to TRBJ1-1; D is unclear. CDR3 length equals 14 residues. The germline V gene encodes CDR1 MNHEY and CDR2 SVGAGI. Trimming stripped 8 bases from V and 1 base from J, with 14 bases between. CDR3 residues: CASSPNHQNTEAFF. CDR3 in DNA: TGTGCCAGCTCACCTAACCACCAGAACACTGAAGCTTTCTTT.

Written as DNA, the CDR3 is TGTGCCAGCTCACCGGTGCGCTCGGGACAGGTCAGCACTGAAGCTTTCTTT. This translates into CASSPVRSGQVSTEAFF. The chain couples TRBV18 to TRBJ1-1; TRBD1 matches at 8 bases. CDR1 and CDR2 from the germline V gene are KGHSH and LQKENI. V lost 3 bases and J lost 4; bases outside the gene matches: 13. This CDR3 comprises 17 residues.

The chain combines TRBV5-1 with TRBJ2-5; 7 bases match TRBD1. V shed 0 bases, J shed 2 bases, and the junction held 1 base outside the gene matches. From germline, CDR1 is SGHRS and CDR2 YFSETQ. The CDR3 sequence is 14 residues long. CDR3 amino acids: CASSLVGQQETQYF. CDR3 DNA: TGCGCCAGCAGCTTGGTGGGACAGCAAGAGACCCAGTACTTC. The full variable domain, with the rest looked up from reference TRBV5-1 and TRBJ2-5, is KAGVTQTPRYLIKTRGQQVTLSCSPISGHRSVSWYQQTPGQGLQFLFEYFSETQRNKGNFPGRFSGRQFSNSRSEMNVSTLELGDSALYLCASSLVGQQETQYFGPGTRLLVL.

The chain couples TRBV7-8 to TRBJ2-1; TRBD2 agrees at 14 bases. Germline-derived CDR1 and CDR2 are SGHVS and FQNEAQ. J lost 9 bases, V lost 5 bases, and 9 bases had no gene match. CDR3 size: 16 residues. CDR3 amino acids: CASSPRGLAGAVEQFF. The CDR3 region has the DNA TGTGCCAGCAGCCCACGGGGACTAGCGGGAGCTGTTGAGCAGTTCTTC. The full variable domain, in which reference TRBV7-8 and TRBJ2-1 provide the parts outside the CDR3, is GAGVSQSPRYKVAKRGQDVALRCDPISGHVSLFWYQQALGQGPEFLTYFQNEAQLDKSGLPSDRFFAERPEGSVSTLKIQRTQQEDSAVYLCASSPRGLAGAVEQFFGPGTRLTVL.

This chain links TRBV6-2 or TRBV6-3 with TRBJ1-1; perhaps TRBD1 as D (6 bases). The length of the CDR3 is 17 residues. Germline loops: CDR1 MNHEY, CDR2 SVGEGT. V was cut by 2 bases and J by 0 bases, with 16 bases left in between. The CDR3 loop is CASSYGLRQVLNTEAFF. CDR3 DNA sequence: TGTGCCAGCAGTTACGGCCTCCGACAGGTTCTGAACACTGAAGCTTTCTTT.

The count of this clone is one. CDR3 sequence reads: CASRSRTKQNIQYF. The CDR3 DNA follows: TGTGCCAGCAGATCAAGGACAAAGCAAAACATTCAGTACTTC. The chain combines TRBV27 with TRBJ2-4; TRBD1 might be the D (5 bases). The CDR3 sequence is 14 residues long. V shed 6 bases and J shed 5 bases, with 14 bases lying between them. Looked up from germline, CDR1 is MNHEY and CDR2 is SMNVEV (reference sequence).

This clone was counted a single time. V gene TRBV11-1 combines with J gene TRBJ1-1, with 7 bases matching TRBD1. CDR1 and CDR2 from the germline V gene are SGHAT and FQDESV (reference sequence). CDR3 length: 14 residues. The CDR3 DNA reads as TGTGCTAGTCGGGACAGACACATGAACACTGAAGCTTTCTTT. It translates to CASRDRHMNTEAFF.

This clone occurred once. V gene TRBV7-9 combines with J gene TRBJ2-3; tentatively, D is TRBD2 (7 bases). This CDR3 is 15 amino acids long. The germline V gene has CDR1 SEHNR and CDR2 FQNEAQ (reference sequence). V lost 1 base and J 4 bases, leaving 12 bases between the germline ends. CDR3 DNA: TGTGCCAGCAGCTTAGTGGGGGGGGCGGCAGATACGCAGTATTTT. This translates into CASSLVGGAADTQYF.

The chain joins TRBV24-1 to TRBJ2-2; the match to TRBD1 covers 9 bases. The V segment lost 2 bases and the J segment 1 base; nucleotides outside the gene matches: 4. The CDR3 spans 17 residues. Germline values: CDR1 KGHDR, CDR2 SFDVKD. DNA for the CDR3: TGTGCCACCAGTGATTCTCCGGGACAGGGGAACACCGGGGAGCTGTTTTTT. Encoded protein: CATSDSPGQGNTGELFF.

The chain recombines TRBV6-5 with TRBJ1-2; TRBD1 matches 9 bases. V shed 2 bases, J shed 8 bases, and the junction held 9 bases outside the gene matches. The germline CDR1 and CDR2 sequences are MNHEY and SVGAGI. The CDR3 runs to 15 residues. Here the CDR3 reads CASSYVRDRAFGYTF. Written as DNA, the CDR3 is TGTGCCAGCAGTTACGTCCGGGACAGGGCTTTCGGCTACACCTTC.

This chain connects TRBV3-1 (or the pseudogene TRBV3-2) to TRBJ2-3, with D possibly TRBD2 on 5 matching bases. Germline lookup yields CDR1 LGHDT and CDR2 YNNKEL (reference sequence). CDR3 length equals 14 residues. V gave up 4 bases and J gave up 4 bases, with 12 bases separating them. The CDR3 loop is CASSRRTDADTQYF. Written as DNA, the CDR3 is TGTGCCAGCAGCCGGAGGACTGACGCAGATACGCAGTATTTT.

This clone was detected once. This chain connects TRBV27 to TRBJ2-4; tentatively, D is TRBD2 (7 bases). In germline, CDR1 is MNHEY, CDR2 SMNVEV (reference sequence). Trimming shortened V by 5 bases and J by 3 bases, and 26 bases separated the two germline ends. The CDR3 is 19 amino acids. CDR3 DNA sequence: TGTGCCAGCAGTCCAGGACTAGGGGGTGGGGGGATCGGCAAAAACATTCAGTACTTC. As protein: CASSPGLGGGGIGKNIQYF.

The chain joins TRBV4-3 to TRBJ2-1, with 7 bases aligning to TRBD2. V trimming: 0 bases; J trimming: 5 bases; junction bases outside the gene matches: 10. Germline values: CDR1 LGHNA, CDR2 YSLEER. This CDR3 region has 17 residues. The CDR3: CASSQETSAYGNNEQFF. The CDR3 DNA is TGCGCCAGCAGCCAAGAAACTAGCGCCTATGGTAACAATGAGCAGTTCTTC.

The chain carries TRBV6-5 and TRBJ1-4; the match to TRBD1 covers 8 bases. Trimming cost V 4 bases and J 8 bases; bases outside gene matches: 6. Germline CDR1 reads MNHEY; CDR2 reads SVGAGI. The length of the CDR3 is 14 residues. The CDR3 DNA reads as TGTGCCAGCAGTTCAGACAGGGGTGGCGAAAAACTGTTTTTT. Encoded protein: CASSSDRGGEKLFF.

This chain uses TRBV6-5 with TRBJ1-4; TRBD1 might be the D (6 bases). The CDR3 runs 14 residues. Trimming removed 6 bases at V and 7 bases at J, with 15 bases between. The germline CDR1 and CDR2 sequences are MNHEY and SVGAGI. The CDR3 is CASRPTGPREKLFF. CDR3 DNA sequence: TGTGCCAGCAGACCAACAGGGCCTCGTGAAAAACTGTTTTTT.

CDR3 amino acids: CASGLSRDRGFENIQYF. CDR3 nucleotides: TGTGCTAGTGGTTTGTCACGGGACAGGGGGTTCGAAAACATTCAGTACTTC. The V gene is TRBV12-5, the J gene TRBJ2-4, with 11 bases identical to TRBD1. The CDR3 extends over 17 amino acids. Germline CDR1 is LGHNT and CDR2 is FRNRAP. After removal of 2 bases from V and 5 bases from J, the junction contained 8 bases not matched to a gene.

This clone has a single count. The J gene is TRBJ2-7, the V gene TRBV3-1 (or the pseudogene TRBV3-2); 8 bases align to TRBD1. The J segment lost 1 base and the V segment lost 3 bases, leaving 5 bases of the junction unmatched. Germline V gene data show CDR1 as LGHDT and CDR2 as YNNKEL (reference sequence). This CDR3 region has 15 residues. The CDR3 nucleotides read TGTGCCAGCAGCCAGCCGCGACAGGGGTCCTACGAGCAGTACTTC. Amino acids: CASSQPRQGSYEQYF.

V is TRBV19 and J is TRBJ2-3, with 9 bases identical to TRBD1. This CDR3 is built from 14 residues. Germline-derived CDR1 and CDR2 are LNHDA and SQIVND (reference sequence). Losses at the gene ends were 6 bases for V and 3 bases for J; bases not matched to a gene: 4. CDR3 DNA sequence: TGTGCCAGTAGCCTGGACAGGGGTACAGATACGCAGTATTTT. The encoded protein is CASSLDRGTDTQYF.

The chain recombines TRBV7-3 with TRBJ2-3; 11 positions agree with TRBD1. V shed 1 base, J shed 4 bases, and the junction held 4 bases outside the gene matches. The CDR3 has 16 amino acids. Germline CDR1 is SGHTA and CDR2 is FQGTGA. CDR3 in DNA: TGTGCCAGCAGCTTAAGTGGGACAGGGGGTTCAGATACGCAGTATTTT. Translating it yields CASSLSGTGGSDTQYF.

The chain links TRBV4-1 to TRBJ2-3; unclear D gene. This CDR3 has 14 amino acids. Germline loops: CDR1 MGHRA, CDR2 YSYEKL. The V gene lost 0 bases and the J gene lost 2 bases, with 6 bases spanning the gap. CDR3: CASSQERDTDTQYF. The CDR3 nucleotides read TGCGCCAGCAGCCAAGAACGAGACACAGATACGCAGTATTTT.

The rearrangement joins TRBV6-4 to TRBJ2-1; TRBD2 is a possible D gene (5 bases). The CDR3 totals 13 residues. V lost 5 bases to trimming and J lost 10 bases, with 15 bases between them. In germline, CDR1 is MRHNA, CDR2 SNTAGT. The CDR3 protein is CASSREVSREQFF. As DNA, the CDR3 is TGTGCCAGCAGTCGGGAAGTTTCCAGGGAGCAGTTCTTC.